This T cell receptor beta chain was found in a study of cytomegalovirus exposure and HLA in healthy donors. The CDR3 extends over 16 amino acids. J was trimmed by 3 bases and V by 8 bases; bases with no gene match: 14. CDR1 and CDR2 (germline): ENHRY, SYGVKD. With 60 Vbeta and 13 Jbeta primers, the PCR was carried out. The data were produced by immunoSEQ multiplex PCR, yet TCRdb's version contains in-frame clones alone and is incomplete. The sample consists of around 67,000 clones, 55% to 65% of them appearing once. Sequencing used PBMCs. This chain uses TRBV10-3 with TRBJ1-2, with TRBD1 matching over 8 bases. This sequence was found in a woman aged 45-65 years in good health and CMV-seronegative. In nucleotides, the CDR3 is TGTGCCATCCGCTTCACGGACAGGGATGATCACTATGGCTACACCTTC. Translation: CAIRFTDRDDHYGYTF.